The following is a T cell receptor (beta chain) sequence with its context. These data originate in a study of T cell repertoires in cytomegalovirus infection. The CDR3 totals 11 residues. Germline assignment: CDR1 SGHAT and CDR2 FQNNGV. V dropped 4 bases and J dropped 7 bases, with 8 bases sitting between them. TCRdb analysed the reads with MiXCR anew, one entry per CDR3 protein. Of hundreds of thousands of distinct CDR3 sequences detected, 17% appear once; the ten largest clones hold more than 10%. Sequencing used PBMCs. This receptor was obtained from a human donor in good health (CMV status not recorded). Some clones in this sample may be carry-over from other donors' samples. The rearrangement links TRBV11-2 to TRBJ2-7; D is uncertain. Here the CDR3 reads CASSSPFEQYF. In DNA, the CDR3 is TGTGCCAGCAGCTCCCCGTTTGAGCAGTACTTC.